Listed below are T cell receptor beta chains from one sample, sequenced in a study of T-cell reconstitution after alpha-beta-depleted transplantation in children. TCRdb used MiXCR to reprocess the PCR reads, holding one entry per CDR3 protein. The repertoire holds about 420,000 distinct CDR3 sequences, 11% seen once, with approximately 5% in the top ten. The specimen comprised PBMCs from the stem cell graft donor, sampled from the stem cell graft. Every receptor here comes from a human donor who donated a stem cell graft to a child with acute myeloid leukemia. Both conserved end residues are part of each CDR3. The D gene is left open where the match is weak. Size is omitted from some rows. Given values are once, few, many or a class for expanded clones.

CDR3nt | CDR3aa | v_gene | d_gene | j_gene | abundance
TGTGCCAGCAGCCCCGCCGGTGCTTGGGAAAAACTGTTTTTT | CASSPAGAWEKLFF | TRBV7-9 | . | TRBJ1-4 | .
TGTGCCAGCAGCTTAAGTGTGAACACAGATACGCAGTATTTT | CASSLSVNTDTQYF | TRBV7-8 | . | TRBJ2-3 | .
TGTGCCAGCAGTTACCCGGGGGGCGCGCCACAAGAGACCCAGTACTTC | CASSYPGGAPQETQYF | TRBV6-5 | . | TRBJ2-5 | few
TGTGCCATCAGCGGAGAAGGTCAGCCCCAGCATTTT | CAISGEGQPQHF | TRBV10-3 | . | TRBJ1-5 | many
TGCGCCAGCAGCCAAGATTTCACAGTAGATACGCAGTATTTT | CASSQDFTVDTQYF | TRBV4-3 | . | TRBJ2-3 | few
TGTGCCAGCAGCCCGCGGCCAGAGGATAGGCCCCAGCATTTT | CASSPRPEDRPQHF | TRBV7-2 | . | TRBJ1-5 | few
TGCAGCGTCGGAACCGGGGACCATGAGCAGTTCTTC | CSVGTGDHEQFF | TRBV29-1 | . | TRBJ2-1 | many
TGCAGCGTTGAAACCCGCGGACAGGTTCTAAACGAGCAGTACTTC | CSVETRGQVLNEQYF | TRBV29-1 | TRBD1 | TRBJ2-7 | .
TGCAGTGCTAGATCGAACAGCTACGAGCAGTACTTC | CSARSNSYEQYF | TRBV20-1 | . | TRBJ2-7 | few
TGTGCCAGCAGTTACTCGATTTACCCCGCAACCGGGGAGCTGTTTTTT | CASSYSIYPATGELFF | TRBV6-5 | . | TRBJ2-2 | .
TGTGCCAGCAGCCAAGATCGAGCGAGCGGGGGAAACTTCGGCACAGATACGCAGTATTTT | CASSQDRASGGNFGTDTQYF | TRBV3-1 | TRBD2 | TRBJ2-3 | few
TGTGCCAGCGCTAAGCGGGAGGCCCAAGAGACCCAGTACTTC | CASAKREAQETQYF | TRBV6-5 | TRBD2 | TRBJ2-5 | few
TGTGCCAGCAGTCGTTACACCGGGACTAGAGTTCTTGAGACCCAGTACTTC | CASSRYTGTRVLETQYF | TRBV6-1 | TRBD2 | TRBJ2-5 | few
TGTGCCAGCAGGATGCAAGGACAGGGCCTTTTCACAGATACGCAGTATTTT | CASRMQGQGLFTDTQYF | TRBV6-2/TRBV6-3 | TRBD1 | TRBJ2-3 | few
TGTGCCAGCAGCACCCCCCCGACAGGGCAAAGAACTGAAGCTTTCTTT | CASSTPPTGQRTEAFF | TRBV6-1 | TRBD1 | TRBJ1-1 | .
TGTGCCACCAGTGACAGCCAGGGCTGGACAAAAGACACAGATACGCAGTATTTT | CATSDSQGWTKDTDTQYF | TRBV24-1 | . | TRBJ2-3 | .
TGCGCCAGCACTCGGACAGGGATGGAAGATACGCAGTATTTT | CASTRTGMEDTQYF | TRBV4-1 | TRBD1 | TRBJ2-3 | .
TGTGCCAGCTCCCTTGGTAGTTTTGAGACCCAGTACTTC | CASSLGSFETQYF | TRBV18 | . | TRBJ2-5 | .
TGTGCCAGCAGTACGGGACAGACTACCTACGAGCAGTACTTC | CASSTGQTTYEQYF | TRBV27 | TRBD1 | TRBJ2-7 | .
TGCGCCAGCAGCCCCCGGGACAGCCCCAATTCACCCCTCCACTTT | CASSPRDSPNSPLHF | TRBV5-1 | TRBD1 | TRBJ1-6 | .
TGTGCCAGCAGCCCCAGGGGGACCTACTCTACAGATACGCAGTATTTT | CASSPRGTYSTDTQYF | TRBV3-1 | TRBD1 | TRBJ2-3 | many
TGTGCCAGCAGTGAAGCGACAGGGGGCTACAATGAGCAGTTCTTC | CASSEATGGYNEQFF | TRBV6-1 | TRBD1 | TRBJ2-1 | few
TGTGCCAGCAGTTTCCTTGGGGCCAACGTCCTGACTTTC | CASSFLGANVLTF | TRBV12-3/TRBV12-4 | . | TRBJ2-6 | many
TGCGCCAGCAGCTTAGCTAGCGGGAGCTCTGGGGCCAACGTCCTGACTTTC | CASSLASGSSGANVLTF | TRBV5-1 | TRBD2 | TRBJ2-6 | many
TGTGCCAGCAGCTTAGGACCGGGACAGGGTGACGAGCAGTACTTC | CASSLGPGQGDEQYF | TRBV11-2 | TRBD1 | TRBJ2-7 | many
TGTGCCAGCAGCATAGGGACTGATGAAAAACTGTTTTTT | CASSIGTDEKLFF | TRBV5-4 | . | TRBJ1-4 | few
TGTGCCAGCAGCTTGGAGAGGATGGAGACCCAGTACTTC | CASSLERMETQYF | TRBV7-6 | . | TRBJ2-5 | few
TGTGCCAGCAGCTCACCTTCCCCTCTAGCGGGAGCGAACGAGCAGTACTTC | CASSSPSPLAGANEQYF | TRBV5-8 | TRBD2 | TRBJ2-7 | .
TGCAGCGTTGAAAGCGGCGTGGTGGCTTTCTTT | CSVESGVVAFF | TRBV29-1 | . | TRBJ1-1 | many
TGCAGCGTTCTCAGCGGGAGCTCCTACGAGCAGTACTTC | CSVLSGSSYEQYF | TRBV29-1 | TRBD2 | TRBJ2-7 | .
TGTGCCATCAGGGCTGGGAACAACAATGAGCAGTTCTTC | CAIRAGNNNEQFF | TRBV10-3 | . | TRBJ2-1 | .
TGTGCCAGCTCCATTGGAGACAATCAGCCCCAGCATTTT | CASSIGDNQPQHF | TRBV18 | . | TRBJ1-5 | many
TGCAGTGCTAGAGATTTAGGGGTCTCCTACGAGCAGTACTTC | CSARDLGVSYEQYF | TRBV20-1 | . | TRBJ2-7 | few
TGTGCCAGCAGCCAGGCGGACGGAATGCCCTACGAGCAGTACTTC | CASSQADGMPYEQYF | TRBV11-2 | . | TRBJ2-7 | .
TGTGCCAGCAGCTTAGGCCGGTACAAACAACAAGAGACCCAGTACTTC | CASSLGRYKQQETQYF | TRBV11-3 | . | TRBJ2-5 | .
TGCGCCAGCAGCACTAGCAGCAGCACAGATACGCAGTATTTT | CASSTSSSTDTQYF | TRBV5-1 | . | TRBJ2-3 | many
TGTGCCAGCAGTCGCGGGGAGGGCCTGAACACCGGGGAGCTGTTTTTT | CASSRGEGLNTGELFF | TRBV12-3/TRBV12-4 | TRBD2 | TRBJ2-2 | .
TGTGCCAGCAGCGGAGAGGGACAGCTTATCTACAATGAGCAGTTCTTC | CASSGEGQLIYNEQFF | TRBV7-8 | TRBD1 | TRBJ2-1 | few
TGTGCCAGCCTTCGACAGGGGCGAGAGACCCAGTACTTC | CASLRQGRETQYF | TRBV6-1 | TRBD1 | TRBJ2-5 | .
TGTGCCAGCAGCCAAGATCGCCCCGGACAGCAAGAGACCCAGTACTTC | CASSQDRPGQQETQYF | TRBV3-1 | . | TRBJ2-5 | .